The following is a TCR beta chain sequence with its context. The antigen is undetermined. The length of the CDR3 is 14 residues. The V segment lost 3 bases and the J segment 5 bases; nucleotides outside the gene matches: 1. Per the germline V gene, CDR1 is SGHRS and CDR2 is YFSETQ. TCRdb keeps only in-frame clones here, not all; method: immunoSEQ multiplex PCR. The data hold about 140,000 clones, with 80% to 90% observed a single time. The data were obtained in a study of T cell responses to AZD1222 COVID-19 vaccine. Study overall: Recipients boosted at about 4 weeks or about 12 weeks are pooled. Overall study results and limits: Donor demographics were predominantly white British with a female majority; clonal diversity may be underestimated. Baseline serology detected seropositivity in only six AZD1222 recipients.

The material sequenced was peripheral blood, taken on day 0 of AZD1222 vaccination. The sequence was obtained from an adult in good health. The chain is built from TRBV5-1 and TRBJ2-1; 11 bases fit TRBD2. Here the CDR3 reads CASSSSGRNNEQFF. The CDR3 bases are TGCGCCAGCAGCTCTAGCGGGAGGAACAATGAGCAGTTCTTC.